These 4 T cell receptor beta chains came from one sample sequenced in a study of blood T cell repertoires in COVID-19. The data were produced by immunoSEQ multiplex PCR, yet TCRdb's version contains in-frame clones alone and is incomplete. The table lists approximately 120,000 clones, about 86% of them singletons. The specimen was peripheral blood. Receptors originate from a woman in her 50s with acute or convalescent COVID-19.

The chain employs TRBV6-5 and TRBJ2-1; a weak D match, TRBD2 (6 bases). V lost 6 bases to trimming and J lost 5 bases, with 11 bases between them. The CDR3 runs to 13 residues. CDR1 and CDR2 (germline): MNHEY, SVGAGI. The CDR3 nucleotides read TGTGCCAGCAGGAGACAGCGGGACAATGAGCAGTTCTTC. This encodes CASRRQRDNEQFF.

This clone was counted a single time. The gene calls are TRBV7-6 and TRBJ1-2, with 7 bases that match TRBD1. The germline V gene encodes CDR1 SGHVS and CDR2 FNYEAQ. V was clipped by 4 bases and J by 2 bases; unmatched bases: 4. The length of the CDR3 is 14 residues. CDR3 nucleotides: TGTGCCAGCAGCTCGGAGGGACAGAACTATGGCTACACCTTC. This translates into CASSSEGQNYGYTF.

The chain carries TRBV5-1 and TRBJ2-3; 9 bases map to TRBD2. Germline assignment: CDR1 SGHRS and CDR2 YFSETQ. Losses at the gene ends were 0 bases for V and 5 bases for J; bases not matched to a gene: 13. The CDR3 has 18 amino acids. Here the CDR3 DNA reads TGCGCCAGCAGCTTGGGCCCTTTTCTAGCGGGGCGGGTAGATACGCAGTATTTT. It specifies CASSLGPFLAGRVDTQYF.

V gene TRBV2 combines with J gene TRBJ1-2; no firm D call. This CDR3 has 15 residues. Per the germline V gene, CDR1 is SNHLY and CDR2 is FYNNEI. Trimming pared 1 base from V and 5 bases from J, leaving 14 bases between. For the CDR3, the DNA is TGTGCCAGCAGTGAAGAGCAGGTTAAACTTTATGGCTACACCTTC. It translates to CASSEEQVKLYGYTF.